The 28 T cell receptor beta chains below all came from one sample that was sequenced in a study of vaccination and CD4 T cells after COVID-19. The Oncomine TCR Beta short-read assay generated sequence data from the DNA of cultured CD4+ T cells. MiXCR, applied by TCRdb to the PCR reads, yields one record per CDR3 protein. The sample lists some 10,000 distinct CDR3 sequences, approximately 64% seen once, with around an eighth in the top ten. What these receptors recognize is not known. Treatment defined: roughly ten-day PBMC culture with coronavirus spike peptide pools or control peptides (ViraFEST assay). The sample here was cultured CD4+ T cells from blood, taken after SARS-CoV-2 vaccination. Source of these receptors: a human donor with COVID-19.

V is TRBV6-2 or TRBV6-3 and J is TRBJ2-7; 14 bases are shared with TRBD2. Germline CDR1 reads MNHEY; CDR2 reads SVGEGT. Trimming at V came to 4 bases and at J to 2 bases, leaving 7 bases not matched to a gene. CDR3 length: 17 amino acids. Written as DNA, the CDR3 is TGTGCCAGCAGTTGGGGACTAGCGGGGGCCCTTACCTACGAGCAGTACTTC. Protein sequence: CASSWGLAGALTYEQYF.

The CDR3 bases are TGCGCCAGCAGCTTGGGAGGGCCGAGGTCCTACGAGCAGTACTTC. As protein: CASSLGGPRSYEQYF. V usage is TRBV5-1 and J usage is TRBJ2-7, with D possibly TRBD2 on 5 matching bases. Trimming pared 0 bases from V and 1 base from J, leaving 11 bases between. The CDR3 contains 15 residues. Germline V lookup: CDR1 SGHRS, CDR2 YFSETQ.

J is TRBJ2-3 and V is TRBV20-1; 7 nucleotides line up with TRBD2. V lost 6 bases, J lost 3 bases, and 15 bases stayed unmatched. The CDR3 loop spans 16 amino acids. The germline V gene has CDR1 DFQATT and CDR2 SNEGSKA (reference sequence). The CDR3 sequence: CSAPTSLGGGTDTQYF. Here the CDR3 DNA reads TGCAGTGCCCCGACTTCTTTAGGCGGGGGAACAGATACGCAGTATTTT.

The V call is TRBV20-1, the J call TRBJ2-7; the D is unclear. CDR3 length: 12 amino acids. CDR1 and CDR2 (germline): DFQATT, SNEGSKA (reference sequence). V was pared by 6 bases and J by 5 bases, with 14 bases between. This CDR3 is CSAPSLGNEQYF. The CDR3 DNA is TGCAGTGCCCCTTCCCTAGGTAACGAGCAGTACTTC.

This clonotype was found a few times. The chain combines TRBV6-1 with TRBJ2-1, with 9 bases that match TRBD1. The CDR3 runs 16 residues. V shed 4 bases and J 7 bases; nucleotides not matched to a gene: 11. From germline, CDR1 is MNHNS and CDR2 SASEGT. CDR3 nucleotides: TGTGCCAGCAGTGGACTCGGGACAGGGTTTAATAATGAGCAGTTCTTC. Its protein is CASSGLGTGFNNEQFF.

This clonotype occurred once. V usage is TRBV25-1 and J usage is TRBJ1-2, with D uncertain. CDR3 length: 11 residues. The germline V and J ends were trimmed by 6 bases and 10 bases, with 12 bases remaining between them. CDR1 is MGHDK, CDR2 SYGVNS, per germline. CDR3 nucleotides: TGTGCCAGCAGGGGCGGCGGTGACTACACCTTC. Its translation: CASRGGGDYTF.

CDR3 region: CSVRQGGTGELFF. The CDR3 DNA sequence: TGCAGCGTAAGACAGGGCGGCACCGGGGAGCTGTTTTTT. V and J are TRBV29-1 and TRBJ2-2, with 7 bases identical to TRBD1. J gave up 4 bases and V 6 bases, and 5 bases lay outside the gene matches. There are 13 residues in the CDR3. Germline CDR1 reads SQVTM; CDR2 reads ANQGSEA.

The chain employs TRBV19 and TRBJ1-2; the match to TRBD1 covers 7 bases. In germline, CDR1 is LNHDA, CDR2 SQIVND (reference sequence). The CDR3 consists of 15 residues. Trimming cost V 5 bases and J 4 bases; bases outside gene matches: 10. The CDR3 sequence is CASSSATGRVYGYTF. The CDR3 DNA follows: TGTGCCAGTAGTTCCGCGACAGGGCGCGTCTATGGCTACACCTTC.

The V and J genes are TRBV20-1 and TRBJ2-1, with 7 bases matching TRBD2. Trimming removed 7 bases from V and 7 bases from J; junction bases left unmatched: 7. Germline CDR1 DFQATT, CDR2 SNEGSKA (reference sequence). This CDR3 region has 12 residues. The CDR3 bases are TGCAGTGTTTCCGGGACTAAAAATGAGCAGTTCTTC. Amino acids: CSVSGTKNEQFF.

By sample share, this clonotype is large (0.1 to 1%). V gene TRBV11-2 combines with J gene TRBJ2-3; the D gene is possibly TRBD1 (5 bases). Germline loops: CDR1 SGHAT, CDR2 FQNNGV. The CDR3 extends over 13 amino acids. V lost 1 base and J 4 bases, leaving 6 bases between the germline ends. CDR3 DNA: TGTGCCAGCAGCTTAGCAGGGCCAGATACGCAGTATTTT. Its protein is CASSLAGPDTQYF.

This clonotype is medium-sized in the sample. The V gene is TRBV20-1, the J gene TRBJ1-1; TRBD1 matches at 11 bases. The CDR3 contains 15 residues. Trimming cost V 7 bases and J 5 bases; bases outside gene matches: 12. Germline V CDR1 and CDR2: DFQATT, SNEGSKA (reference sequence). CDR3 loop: CSVVRDRGIWTEAFF. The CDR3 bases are TGCAGTGTCGTCCGGGACAGGGGGATTTGGACTGAAGCTTTCTTT.

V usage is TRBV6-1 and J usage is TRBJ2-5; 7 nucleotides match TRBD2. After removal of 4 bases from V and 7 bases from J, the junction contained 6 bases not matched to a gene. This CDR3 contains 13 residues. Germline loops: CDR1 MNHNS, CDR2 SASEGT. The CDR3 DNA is TGTGCCAGCAGTGCTATGGGGAGGGTGACCCAGTACTTC. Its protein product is CASSAMGRVTQYF.

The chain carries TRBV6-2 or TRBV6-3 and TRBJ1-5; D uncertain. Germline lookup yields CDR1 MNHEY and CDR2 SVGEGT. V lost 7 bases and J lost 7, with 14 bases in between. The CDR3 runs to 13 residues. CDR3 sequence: CASNGVQIQPQHF. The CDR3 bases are TGTGCCAGCAACGGGGTTCAAATACAGCCCCAGCATTTT.

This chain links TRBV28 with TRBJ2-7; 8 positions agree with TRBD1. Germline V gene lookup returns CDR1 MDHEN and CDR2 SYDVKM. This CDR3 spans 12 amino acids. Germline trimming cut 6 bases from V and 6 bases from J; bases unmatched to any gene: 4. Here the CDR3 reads CASSTDRAEQYF. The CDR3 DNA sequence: TGTGCCAGCAGCACGGACAGGGCCGAGCAGTACTTC.

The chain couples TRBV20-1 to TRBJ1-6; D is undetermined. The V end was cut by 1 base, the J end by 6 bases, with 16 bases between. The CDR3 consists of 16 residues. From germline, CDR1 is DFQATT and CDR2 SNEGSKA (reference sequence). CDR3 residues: CSARVMGKASNSPLHF. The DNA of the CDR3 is TGCAGTGCTAGAGTAATGGGAAAAGCTTCTAATTCACCCCTCCACTTT.

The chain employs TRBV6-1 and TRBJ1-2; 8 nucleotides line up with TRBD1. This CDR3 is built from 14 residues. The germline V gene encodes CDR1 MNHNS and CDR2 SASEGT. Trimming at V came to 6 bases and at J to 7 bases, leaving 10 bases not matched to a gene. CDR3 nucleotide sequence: TGTGCCAGCAGGGGTCCAGGGGGCGAGCTTGGCTACACCTTC. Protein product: CASRGPGGELGYTF.

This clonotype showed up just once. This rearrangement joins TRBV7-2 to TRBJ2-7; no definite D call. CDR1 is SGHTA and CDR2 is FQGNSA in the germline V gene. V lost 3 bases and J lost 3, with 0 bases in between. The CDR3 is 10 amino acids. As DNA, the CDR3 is TGTGCCAGCAGCTTCTACGAGCAGTACTTC. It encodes CASSFYEQYF.

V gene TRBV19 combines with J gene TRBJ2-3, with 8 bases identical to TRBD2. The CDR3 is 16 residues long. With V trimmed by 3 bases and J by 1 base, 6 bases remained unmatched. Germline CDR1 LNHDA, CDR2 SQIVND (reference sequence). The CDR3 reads CASSIQGLGGTDTQYF. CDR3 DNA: TGTGCCAGTAGTATCCAGGGACTAGGGGGCACAGATACGCAGTATTTT.

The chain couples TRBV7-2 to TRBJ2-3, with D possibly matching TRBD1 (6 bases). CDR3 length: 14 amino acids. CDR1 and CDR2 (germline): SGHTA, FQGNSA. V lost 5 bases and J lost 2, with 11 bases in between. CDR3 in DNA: TGTGCCAGCAGCCCGGACAGATTCACAGATACGCAGTATTTT. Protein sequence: CASSPDRFTDTQYF.

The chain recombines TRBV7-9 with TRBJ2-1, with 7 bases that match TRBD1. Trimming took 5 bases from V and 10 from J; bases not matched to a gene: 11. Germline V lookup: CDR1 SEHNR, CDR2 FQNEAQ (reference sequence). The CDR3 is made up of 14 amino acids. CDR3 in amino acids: CASSLGGPGWEQFF. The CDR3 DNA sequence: TGTGCCAGCAGCCTAGGGGGCCCGGGTTGGGAGCAGTTCTTC.

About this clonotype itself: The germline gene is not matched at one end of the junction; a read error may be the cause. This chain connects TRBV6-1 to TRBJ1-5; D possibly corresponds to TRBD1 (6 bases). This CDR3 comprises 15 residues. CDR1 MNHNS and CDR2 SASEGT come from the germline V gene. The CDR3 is CASSPTGTSNQLQHF. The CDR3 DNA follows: TGTGCCAGCAGTCCCACAGGGACTAGCAATCAGCTCCAGCATTTT.

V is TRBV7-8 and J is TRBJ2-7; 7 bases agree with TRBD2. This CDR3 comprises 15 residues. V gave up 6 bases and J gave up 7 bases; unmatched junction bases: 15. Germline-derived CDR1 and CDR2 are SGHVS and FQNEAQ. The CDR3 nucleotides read TGTGCCAGCAGGACGTTGGGGGGGTCAATAGGGGAGCAGTACTTC. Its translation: CASRTLGGSIGEQYF.

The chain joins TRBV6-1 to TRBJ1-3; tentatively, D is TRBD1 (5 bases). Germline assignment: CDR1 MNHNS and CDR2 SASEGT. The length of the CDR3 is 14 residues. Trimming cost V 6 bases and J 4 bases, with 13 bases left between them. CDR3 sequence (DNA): TGTGCCAGCAGGGGAACGGGGCTAGGAAACACCATATATTTT. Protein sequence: CASRGTGLGNTIYF.

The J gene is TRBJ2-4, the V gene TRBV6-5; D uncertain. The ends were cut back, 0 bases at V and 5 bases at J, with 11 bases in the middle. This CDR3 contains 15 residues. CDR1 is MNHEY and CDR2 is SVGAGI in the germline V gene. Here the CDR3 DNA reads TGTGCCAGCAGTTACTCGACTCAGACCCAAAACATTCAGTACTTC. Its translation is CASSYSTQTQNIQYF.

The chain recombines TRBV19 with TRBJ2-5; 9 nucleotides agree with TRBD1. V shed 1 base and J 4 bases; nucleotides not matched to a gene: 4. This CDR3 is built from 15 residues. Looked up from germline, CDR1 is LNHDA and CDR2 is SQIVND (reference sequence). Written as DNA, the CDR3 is TGTGCCAGTAGTATAGGGGACAGGGTCCCAGAGACCCAGTACTTC. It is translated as CASSIGDRVPETQYF.

CDR3 protein: CASSDNGSNQPQHF. The CDR3 coding sequence is TGTGCCAGCAGTGATAACGGGAGCAATCAGCCCCAGCATTTT. This chain uses TRBV2 with TRBJ1-5; D is unclear. Germline-derived CDR1 and CDR2 are SNHLY and FYNNEI. With 3 bases removed from V and 1 base from J, the gap between germline ends came to 7 bases. This CDR3 contains 14 residues.

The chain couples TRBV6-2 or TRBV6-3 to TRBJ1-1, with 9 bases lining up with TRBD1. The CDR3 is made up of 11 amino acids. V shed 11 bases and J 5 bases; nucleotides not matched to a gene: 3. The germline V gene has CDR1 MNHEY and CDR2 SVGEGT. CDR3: CALGQGTEAFF. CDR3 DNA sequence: TGTGCCCTCGGACAGGGGACTGAAGCTTTCTTT.

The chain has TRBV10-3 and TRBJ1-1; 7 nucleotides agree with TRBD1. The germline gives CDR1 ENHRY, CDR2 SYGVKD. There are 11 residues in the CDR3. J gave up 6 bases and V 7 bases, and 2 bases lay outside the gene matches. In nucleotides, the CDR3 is TGTGCCATCACTCAGGGGGCTGAAGCTTTCTTT. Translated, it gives CAITQGAEAFF.